A single T cell receptor (beta chain) is shown here with its context. Its cognate antigen is unknown. The data originate from a study of Ad26.COV2.S vaccination and SARS-CoV-2 variants. In the study overall: Trial arm assignment for the donor was COV1001 Ad26.COV2.S. Study-level points and caveats: Reported post-vaccination CD8+ and CD4+ T cell responses to spike showed substantial breadth.

This table comes from immunoSEQ multiplex PCR, and its TCRdb copy is limited to in-frame clones, with some not included. The sample consists of 440,000 or so clones, about 92% of them appearing once. Treatment described: 15 to 20 received Ad26.COV2.S at low or high dose, single or two shots; about 5 received placebo; per-sample allocation not given. Each sample was drawn 63 days after the first injection (of vaccine or placebo). The donor's status was that of an adult aged 18-55 years in Boston. Germline assignment: CDR1 MNHEY and CDR2 SMNVEV (reference sequence). Trimming took 6 bases from V and 7 from J, leaving 18 bases between them. CDR3 length: 14 residues.

Sequencing was performed on peripheral blood, taken in a trial of Ad26.COV2.S vaccine versus placebo. This chain connects TRBV27 to TRBJ1-2, with a weak D call TRBD1 (6 bases). This clonotype originated in a person aged 18-60 years who received the Ad26.COV2.S COVID-19 vaccine or a placebo. The CDR3 DNA is TGTGCCAGCAGGCCGCCAGGGGCCATTGGTGGCTACACCTTC. Translating it yields CASRPPGAIGGYTF.